This TCR beta chain derives from a study of vaccination effects on CD4 cells after COVID-19. Antigen-specific CD4+ T cells were expanded (with viral peptide pools) by the ViraFEST assay ahead of sequencing. An approximately 10-day culture period preceded the isolation of CD4+ T cells. Everyone in the study got two shots of either the BNT162b2 or mRNA-1273 vaccine. Replacing half the medium with IL-2 medium was done on days 3 and 7. The study, taken as a whole, reports: Marked clonal contraction of infection- and vaccine-induced clones was seen late after vaccination.

Repertoires were generated with immunoSEQ multiplex PCR, while TCRdb's copy carries only in-frame clones and drops some. The sample has more than 50,000 clones, about 80% seen once. Germline-derived CDR1 and CDR2 are SGHTA and FQGNSA. Trimming stripped 5 bases from V and 3 bases from J, with 22 bases between. The CDR3 consists of 17 residues. On this clone itself: Antigen specificity is unknown.

The chain uses TRBV7-2 and TRBJ1-2; perhaps TRBD1 as D (5 bases). The source of this sequence is a human donor who received a COVID-19 vaccine. This sample comprised CD4+ T cells from PBMCs cultured with HCoV-OC43 spike peptides, obtained after COVID-19 vaccination. As to subset: HCoV-OC43 spike overlapping peptide pool stimulation. The CDR3 nucleotides read TGTGCCAGCAGCGGGACGGGGGGGAGCCTGGGTTACTATGGCTACACCTTC. Translation gives CASSGTGGSLGYYGYTF.